The rows below give T cell receptor beta chains drawn from one sample of a study of T cell repertoires in cytomegalovirus infection. TCRdb ran MiXCR on the reads and lists one entry per CDR3 protein. The table includes around 540,000 distinct CDR3 sequences, 33% detected once. The antigens of these receptors remain unknown. This specimen was cultured PBMCs, taken from culture after CMV antigen stimulation. These receptors all stem from a human donor in good health (CMV status not recorded). Some clones in this sample may be carry-over from other donors' samples. CDR3s include the opening cysteine and the closing phenylalanine or tryptophan. Size is stated for part of the rows, as once, few or many counts, or as a class when the clone is expanded.

TRBJ2-7	.	14	TRBV6-2/TRBV6-3	CASSWDRGIYEQYF
TRBJ2-1	.	13	TRBV29-1	CSVAQGFGNEQFF
TRBJ2-7	.	17	TRBV4-2	CASSQAGSLGRSYEQYF
TRBJ2-7	.	13	TRBV28	CASKGRGYYEQYF
TRBJ1-5	.	13	TRBV6-2/TRBV6-3	CASGSPERQPQHF
TRBJ2-1	.	15	TRBV6-5	CASSASPVGYNEQFF
TRBJ1-6	.	13	TRBV27	CASSLLSVSPLHF
TRBJ2-1	.	12	TRBV5-6	CASSLFDAGQFF
TRBJ2-1	once	19	TRBV11-2	CASSLDPLTSGSPYNEQFF
TRBJ2-5	.	11	TRBV20-1	CSLRVQETQYF
TRBJ1-1	.	12	TRBV28	CASSSVQGKAFF
TRBJ2-3	few	16	TRBV19	CASMGLTGGLTDTQYF
TRBJ2-3	.	15	TRBV28	CASGEPNQSTDTQYF
TRBJ2-2	.	13	TRBV5-3	CARSLASTGELFF
TRBJ2-2	.	13	TRBV5-6	CASSFWESGELFF
TRBJ2-3	few	21	TRBV11-2	CASSSLPLAGVPAVDGDTQYF
TRBJ1-3	once	15	TRBV6-2/TRBV6-3	CASVQDTNSGNTIYF
TRBJ2-1	.	18	TRBV7-9	CASSSGGLAGSSYNEQFF
TRBJ2-7	.	16	TRBV4-3	CASSQEASGRAYEQYF
TRBJ2-2	.	14	TRBV12-3/TRBV12-4	CASKVAGGTGELFF
TRBJ1-6	few	16	TRBV20-1	CSARDSGKTYNSPLHF
TRBJ1-1	few	13	TRBV11-2	CASRATGGTEAFF
TRBJ1-1	.	16	TRBV18	CASSPQTGPLNTEAFF
TRBJ2-3	.	17	TRBV4-1	CASSPLRTSGSTDTQYF
TRBJ2-4	few	15	TRBV7-2	CASSSLMFGKNIQYF
TRBJ2-5	many	14	TRBV7-2	CASSKQTGEETQYF
TRBJ2-3	.	18	TRBV12-3/TRBV12-4	CASSLGTSGIRVTDTQYF
TRBJ1-1	once	14	TRBV14	CASSQVGGYTEAFF
TRBJ2-1	.	16	TRBV11-2	CASSASGRGIYNEQFF
TRBJ2-1	.	14	TRBV28	CASTVGGAYNEQFF
TRBJ2-2	.	14	TRBV6-1	CASSKLFYTGELFF
TRBJ2-1	.	15	TRBV19	CASSSSVRESNEQFF
TRBJ1-1	.	15	TRBV6-5	CASSYQGTMNTEAFF
TRBJ2-1	.	15	TRBV27	CANPPEYSSYNEQFF
TRBJ2-1	many	16	TRBV4-2	CASSQYEGSPYNEQFF
TRBJ2-1	many	15	TRBV7-8	CASSLLGLGTNEQFF
TRBJ2-2	.	16	TRBV27	CASSLLFGLNTGELFF
TRBJ1-2	.	13	TRBV29-1	CSVEGQGASGYTF
TRBJ2-5	few	12	TRBV12-5	CASGPGLAEQYF
TRBJ2-7	few	14	TRBV7-2	CASSSGTGYDEQYF
TRBJ2-7	few	14	TRBV7-2	CASSLVRGEYEQYF
TRBJ1-3	.	16	TRBV12-3/TRBV12-4	CASNPQALSSGNTIYF
TRBJ1-1	.	15	TRBV12-3/TRBV12-4	CASSLPHRGGTEAFF
TRBJ2-7	few	13	TRBV7-2	CASSRSFGHEQYF
TRBJ2-5	few	14	TRBV7-9	CASSFGQPQETQYF
TRBJ2-1	.	17	TRBV4-3	CASSRRTVWSSYNEQFF
TRBJ2-7	.	14	TRBV28	CASSPRLENYEQYF
TRBJ1-2	.	14	TRBV5-6	CASSLEAGTYGYTF
TRBJ1-3	many	14	TRBV28	CASSFSGSGNTIYF
TRBJ2-3	.	15	TRBV24-1	CATSGKREGTDTQYF
TRBJ2-1	.	16	TRBV28	CASSKLAGENYNEQFF
TRBJ2-3	.	14	TRBV7-6	CASGPSGSSDTQYF
TRBJ1-1	.	15	TRBV18	CASSPGLRGGAEAFF
TRBJ2-3	.	15	TRBV7-2	CASSLSGRAVDTQYF
TRBJ2-1	few	19	TRBV5-4	CASSPQRIAGGLLYNEQFF
TRBJ1-2	few	14	TRBV6-1	CASSQTGVIYGYTF
TRBJ2-6	few	15	TRBV30	CAWSGLGSGANVLTF